Shown below are 18 T cell receptor beta chains from a single sample sequenced in a study of blood T cell repertoires in COVID-19. Assay used: immunoSEQ multiplex PCR; TCRdb lists only in-frame clones, some missing. The table records more than 200,000 clones, 86% of them present only once. Sequenced sample: peripheral blood. These receptors were obtained from a middle-aged man with COVID-19, enrolled during active disease.

The chain has TRBV5-4 and TRBJ1-2, with a possible D match to TRBD1 (6 bases). The CDR3 has 14 residues. V lost 4 bases and J lost 8, with 18 bases in between. The V gene's germline CDR1 is SGHNT and CDR2 YYREEE (reference sequence). The CDR3 DNA reads as TGTGCCAGCAGCACTTACAGGGACGGTAACGGCTACACCTTC. Translated, it gives CASSTYRDGNGYTF.

The chain combines TRBV19 with TRBJ2-7, with 7 bases fitting TRBD1. Germline values: CDR1 LNHDA, CDR2 SQIVND (reference sequence). The J segment lost 3 bases and the V segment lost 7 bases, leaving 9 bases of the junction unmatched. The CDR3 sequence is 14 residues long. CDR3 bases: TGTGCCAGTACCCGTGGGGCAGGGGGCTACGAGCAGTACTTC. Protein product: CASTRGAGGYEQYF.

The table lists this clone with a count of one. The chain combines TRBV19 with TRBJ1-1; 9 bases fit TRBD1. J was trimmed by 6 bases and V by 7 bases; bases with no gene match: 9. Germline lookup yields CDR1 LNHDA and CDR2 SQIVND (reference sequence). The CDR3 has 14 residues. The CDR3 is CASTRGQGTPEAFF. CDR3 nucleotides: TGTGCCAGTACCCGAGGACAGGGGACCCCTGAAGCTTTCTTT.

The chain couples TRBV5-4 to TRBJ2-1, with D possibly TRBD2 on 6 matching bases. CDR1 is SGHNT, CDR2 YYREEE, per germline (reference sequence). V shed 5 bases and J shed 6 bases, with 24 bases lying between them. The CDR3 has 17 residues. CDR3 sequence: CASRPIGGPGRFNEQFF. In DNA, the CDR3 is TGTGCCAGCAGACCCATAGGAGGGCCGGGACGGTTCAATGAGCAGTTCTTC.

This chain uses TRBV3-1 (or the pseudogene TRBV3-2) with TRBJ2-1; 7 bases align to TRBD2. This CDR3 region has 19 residues. The V gene end was trimmed by 2 bases and the J gene end by 8 bases; junction bases not matched to a gene: 21. Germline V CDR1 and CDR2: LGHDT, YNNKEL (reference sequence). In nucleotides, the CDR3 is TGTGCCAGCAGCCAACGGGCTAGCGGACCTCCCGGACGGATAGATGAGCAGTTCTTC. It encodes CASSQRASGPPGRIDEQFF.

The V gene is TRBV7-9, the J gene TRBJ2-1, with 10 bases that match TRBD2. The CDR3 has 15 residues. Per the germline V gene, CDR1 is SEHNR and CDR2 is FQNEAQ (reference sequence). V shed 1 base, J shed 7 bases, and the junction held 4 bases outside the gene matches. The CDR3 region is CASSLGAGGMNEQFF. The DNA of the CDR3 is TGTGCCAGCAGCTTAGGAGCGGGGGGGATGAATGAGCAGTTCTTC.

CDR3 region: CASSSSGTDTEAFF. CDR3 coding DNA: TGTGCCAGCAGCTCCTCCGGGACAGACACTGAAGCTTTCTTT. The V and J genes are TRBV7-3 and TRBJ1-1; 7 nucleotides align to TRBD1. Germline-derived CDR1 and CDR2 are SGHTA and FQGTGA. CDR3 length: 14 residues. The V segment lost 4 bases and the J segment 3 bases; nucleotides outside the gene matches: 5.

For this clone: Other DNA sequences in this sample translate to the same CDR3. This sequence joins TRBV19 and TRBJ2-7; TRBD2 matches 9 bases. The CDR3 runs to 15 residues. With V trimmed by 1 base and J by 2 bases, 3 bases remained unmatched. Germline CDR1 and CDR2: LNHDA and SQIVND (reference sequence). The CDR3: CASSIAAGGPYEQYF. The CDR3 region has the DNA TGTGCCAGTAGTATAGCAGCGGGGGGCCCCTACGAGCAGTACTTC.

This clone was observed a single time. The rearrangement links TRBV3-1 (or the pseudogene TRBV3-2) to TRBJ1-4; 11 bases fit TRBD1. The CDR3 extends over 15 amino acids. In germline, CDR1 is LGHDT, CDR2 YNNKEL (reference sequence). The junction had 4 bases not matched to a gene; V was cut back by 5 bases and J by 5 bases. The CDR3 protein is CASSRGTGGNEKLFF. CDR3 bases: TGTGCCAGCAGCAGGGGGACAGGGGGAAATGAAAAACTGTTTTTT.

The V gene is TRBV11-2, the J gene TRBJ2-7; a weak D match, TRBD2 (5 bases). V shed 5 bases and J shed 4 bases, with 9 bases lying between them. Germline CDR1 SGHAT, CDR2 FQNNGV. This CDR3 comprises 12 residues. The CDR3 is CASSTWEYEQYF. Written as DNA, the CDR3 is TGTGCCAGCAGCACCTGGGAGTACGAGCAGTACTTC.

The CDR3 coding sequence is TGTGCCAGTGGACAGGGGATTCAACAGCCCCAGCATTTT. Protein sequence: CASGQGIQQPQHF. The chain is built from TRBV27 and TRBJ1-5; 9 positions agree with TRBD1. The CDR3 has 13 residues. Germline V gene lookup returns CDR1 MNHEY and CDR2 SMNVEV (reference sequence). The V gene end was trimmed by 9 bases and the J gene end by 7 bases; junction bases not matched to a gene: 7.

This clone appeared a few times. This rearrangement joins TRBV2 to TRBJ1-2; weak D call: TRBD1 (5 bases). The germline gives CDR1 SNHLY, CDR2 FYNNEI. V lost 7 bases and J 2 bases, leaving 17 bases between the germline ends. There are 15 residues in the CDR3. The CDR3 DNA reads TGTGCCAGCATACCCACGACAGAAACAAACTATGGCTACACCTTC. Translation gives CASIPTTETNYGYTF.

This clone was detected only once. The chain couples TRBV6-1 to TRBJ2-7, with 7 bases identical to TRBD2. The CDR3 runs to 16 residues. CDR1 and CDR2 (germline): MNHNS, SASEGT. V lost 0 bases, J lost 0 bases, and 5 bases stayed unmatched. CDR3 sequence (DNA): TGTGCCAGCAGTGAAGCGGGGAGGGAAAGCTCCTACGAGCAGTACTTC. Encoded protein: CASSEAGRESSYEQYF.

The chain is built from TRBV21-1 and TRBJ2-1; the D segment call TRBD1 is taken from the table without a DNA check. TRBV21-1 counts as a pseudogene. This CDR3 spans 16 amino acids. CDR3 coding DNA: TGTGCCAGCAGCAAAGGTAGAATAGGGGGTCACAATGAGCAGTTCTTC. Protein: CASSKGRIGGHNEQFF.

This clone showed up just once. The rearrangement uses TRBV11-2 and TRBJ1-3; 9 bases match TRBD1. Germline values: CDR1 SGHAT, CDR2 FQNNGV. Trimming at V came to 5 bases and at J to 4 bases, leaving 9 bases not matched to a gene. This CDR3 region has 16 residues. CDR3 DNA: TGTGCCAGCAGCAACCACATGGGACAGGGAGGAAACACCATATATTTT. Translated, it gives CASSNHMGQGGNTIYF.

The chain is built from TRBV5-1 and TRBJ2-2, with TRBD1 matching over 12 bases. Germline V lookup: CDR1 SGHRS, CDR2 YFSETQ. The V and J ends lost 0 bases and 6 bases, in that order; junction bases with no gene match: 6. The CDR3 is made up of 17 amino acids. CDR3 region: CASSLDRDRGLSGELFF. For the CDR3, the DNA is TGCGCCAGCAGCTTGGACCGGGACAGGGGGCTTTCCGGGGAGCTGTTTTTT.

This chain connects TRBV25-1 to TRBJ1-5; 7 bases agree with TRBD1. Germline CDR1 and CDR2: MGHDK and SYGVNS. V lost 7 bases to trimming and J lost 3 bases; unmatched junction nucleotides: 12. The CDR3 has 16 residues. CDR3 DNA: TGTGCCAGCACTCCTCCAGAGGGACAGCCCAATCAGCCCCAGCATTTT. Protein: CASTPPEGQPNQPQHF.

The gene calls are TRBV27 and TRBJ1-2; the D is unclear. Germline-derived CDR1 and CDR2 are MNHEY and SMNVEV (reference sequence). The CDR3 is 16 amino acids. V lost 8 bases to trimming and J lost 3 bases, with 22 bases between them. CDR3: CASSQTSYQTDYGYTF. The CDR3 DNA follows: TGTGCCAGCTCTCAGACATCCTACCAAACGGACTATGGCTACACCTTC.